This T cell receptor beta chain was observed in a study of T cells after yellow fever vaccination. V was trimmed by 4 bases and J by 1 base, leaving 7 bases between them. CDR3 length: 13 amino acids. CDR1 KGHSH and CDR2 LQKENI come from the germline V gene. TCRdb reprocessed the 5' RACE reads with MiXCR, giving one entry per CDR3 protein. The repertoire includes around 120,000 distinct CDR3 sequences, about 7.8% of them detected once, and around 2.6% sits in the top ten. This clonotype was seen many times. The TCR sequence derives from a man between 18 and 35 years old who received the YFV17D yellow fever vaccine. The sequenced sample was CD4+ T cells sorted from PBMCs, obtained roughly seven weeks after the first yellow fever vaccination. The chain carries TRBV18 and TRBJ2-5; D gene uncertain. In DNA form, the CDR3 reads TGTGCCAGCTCACTAGGAATCCAAGAGACCCAGTACTTC. Protein sequence: CASSLGIQETQYF.